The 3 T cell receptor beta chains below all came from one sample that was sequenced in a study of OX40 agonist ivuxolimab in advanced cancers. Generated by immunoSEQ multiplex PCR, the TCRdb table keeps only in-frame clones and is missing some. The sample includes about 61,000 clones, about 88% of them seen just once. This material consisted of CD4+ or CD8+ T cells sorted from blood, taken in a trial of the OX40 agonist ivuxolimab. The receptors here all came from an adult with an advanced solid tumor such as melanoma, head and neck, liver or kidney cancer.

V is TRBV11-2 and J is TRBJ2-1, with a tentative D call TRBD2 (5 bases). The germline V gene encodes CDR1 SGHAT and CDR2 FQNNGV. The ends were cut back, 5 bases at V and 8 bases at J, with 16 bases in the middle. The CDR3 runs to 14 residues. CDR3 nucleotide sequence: TGTGCCAGCAGCCACAGCCCTAGCTCCGATGAGCAGTTCTTC. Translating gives CASSHSPSSDEQFF. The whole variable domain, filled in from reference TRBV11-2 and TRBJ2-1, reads EAGVAQSPRYKIIEKRQSVAFWCNPISGHATLYWYQQILGQGPKLLIQFQNNGVVDDSQLPKDRFSAERLKGVDSTLKIQPAKLEDSAVYLCASSHSPSSDEQFFGPGTRLTVL.

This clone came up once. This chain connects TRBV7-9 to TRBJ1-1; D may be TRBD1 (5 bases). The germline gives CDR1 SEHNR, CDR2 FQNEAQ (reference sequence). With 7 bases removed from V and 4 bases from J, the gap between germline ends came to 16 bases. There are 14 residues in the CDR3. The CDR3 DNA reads TGTGCCAGCAAAGCAGCGCACGGGGGCACTGAAGCTTTCTTT. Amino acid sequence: CASKAAHGGTEAFF.

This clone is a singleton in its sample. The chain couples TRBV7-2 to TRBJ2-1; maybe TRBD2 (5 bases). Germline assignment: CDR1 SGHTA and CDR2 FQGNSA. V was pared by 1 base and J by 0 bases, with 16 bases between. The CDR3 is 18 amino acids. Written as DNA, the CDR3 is TGTGCCAGCAGCTTAGGGTCCCTGGCGGGCCGCTCCTACAATGAGCAGTTCTTC. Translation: CASSLGSLAGRSYNEQFF.